Following are 26 T cell receptor beta chains from one sample sequenced in a study of human T cells and chemical hapten exposure. One entry per CDR3 protein, called by TCRdb with MiXCR from the RACE reads. The sample consists of about 80,000 distinct CDR3 sequences, roughly 10% of them appearing once. Time point of the sample: patch test 2, 6 weeks after DPC sensitization. Documented treatment: therapeutic diphenylcyclopropenone sensitization with weekly scalp DPC. The sample consisted of whole blood, taken in connection with sensitization to the hapten diphenylcyclopropenone (DPC). These receptors originate from a man aged 18 to 30 with alopecia areata. Some clones in this sample may be carry-over from other donors' samples.

This clonotype was observed at least ten times. The chain uses TRBV12-3 or TRBV12-4 and TRBJ2-1; D call uncertain. The CDR3 runs 14 residues. Trimming cost V 6 bases and J 0 bases, with 9 bases left between them. CDR3 DNA: TGTGCCAGCAGAGGGATGAGCTCCTACAATGAGCAGTTCTTC. The encoded protein is CASRGMSSYNEQFF.

This clonotype was seen a handful of times. The rearrangement uses TRBV7-9 and TRBJ2-5; D not certain. The CDR3 has 15 residues. V lost 0 bases, J lost 3 bases, and 11 bases lay in between. CDR1 is SEHNR, CDR2 FQNEAQ, per germline (reference sequence). CDR3: CASSLAPGRKETQYF. The DNA for the CDR3 is TGTGCCAGCAGCTTAGCCCCTGGGCGGAAAGAGACCCAGTACTTC. Full variable domain (remainder filled in from reference TRBV7-9 and TRBJ2-5): DTGVSQNPRHKITKRGQNVTFRCDPISEHNRLYWYRQTLGQGPEFLTYFQNEAQLEKSRLLSDRFSAERPKGSFSTLEIQRTEQGDSAMYLCASSLAPGRKETQYFGPGTRLLVL.

This clonotype has ten or more counts. The chain has TRBV12-2 and TRBJ1-5; the listed D gene, TRBD1, was not tested against the DNA. TRBV12-2 is a pseudogene. CDR3 length equals 14 residues. CDR3 bases: TGTGCAAGTCGCTTACGACAGGGCAATCAGCCCCAGCATTTT. Translating it yields CASRLRQGNQPQHF.

V and J are TRBV20-1 and TRBJ2-7; 9 nucleotides agree with TRBD1. The CDR3 loop spans 17 amino acids. J lost 3 bases, V lost 1 base, and 13 bases had no gene match. Germline CDR1 DFQATT, CDR2 SNEGSKA (reference sequence). CDR3 nucleotide sequence: TGCAGTGCTAGAGTTCCAGGACAGGGGACAAGCCTCTACGAGCAGTACTTC. It codes for CSARVPGQGTSLYEQYF.

This clonotype appeared many times. This sequence joins TRBV7-2 and TRBJ2-4; D remains unclear. V lost 6 bases and J 0 bases, leaving 6 bases between the germline ends. The CDR3 covers 13 residues. Germline V CDR1 and CDR2: SGHTA, FQGNSA. The CDR3 region is CASRDLAKNIQYF. CDR3 sequence (DNA): TGTGCCAGCAGGGACCTAGCCAAAAACATTCAGTACTTC.

This clonotype was observed a few times. The rearrangement joins TRBV3-1 to TRBJ2-7, with D maybe TRBD2 (7 bases). The V end lost 3 bases, the J end lost 4 bases, and 13 bases lay between the germline ends. This CDR3 comprises 14 residues. Looked up from germline, CDR1 is LGHDT and CDR2 is YNNKEL (reference sequence). CDR3 in DNA: TGTGCCAGCAGCCACGGGGGGCTTCAGTACGAGCAGTACTTC. Translated: CASSHGGLQYEQYF.

The table lists this clonotype with a few counts. This chain connects TRBV19 to TRBJ1-2; TRBD1 matches at 9 bases. Germline CDR1 and CDR2: LNHDA and SQIVND (reference sequence). The length of the CDR3 is 13 residues. Trimming cost V 4 bases and J 7 bases; bases outside gene matches: 4. This chain's CDR3 is CASSKDRGLGYTF. Here the CDR3 DNA reads TGTGCCAGTAGTAAGGACAGGGGACTTGGCTACACCTTC.

This clonotype was seen many times. The chain couples TRBV7-8 to TRBJ1-5; D call uncertain. The CDR3 is 12 amino acids. Germline V gene sequence: CDR1 SGHVS, CDR2 FQNEAQ. Trimming took 1 base from V and 9 from J, leaving 7 bases between them. The CDR3: CASSLVDGPQHF. CDR3 coding DNA: TGTGCCAGCAGCTTAGTAGACGGGCCCCAGCATTTT.

Many counts were recorded for this clonotype. The V gene is TRBV6-2 or TRBV6-3, the J gene TRBJ1-4; D unclear. V lost 5 bases and J lost 1, with 14 bases in between. This CDR3 region has 16 residues. CDR1 and CDR2 (germline): MNHEY, SVGEGT. The CDR3 sequence: CASSEPRRVTNEKLFF. CDR3 in DNA: TGTGCCAGCAGTGAACCCCGAAGGGTAACTAATGAAAAACTGTTTTTT.

The rearrangement uses TRBV7-2 and TRBJ2-5; 8 nucleotides line up with TRBD1. Germline V gene lookup returns CDR1 SGHTA and CDR2 FQGNSA. The CDR3 is 15 amino acids. V was pared by 5 bases and J by 4 bases, with 9 bases of the junction left unmatched. The CDR3 loop reads CASSPRQGALETQYF. The CDR3 nucleotides read TGTGCCAGCAGCCCACGCCAGGGGGCCCTAGAGACCCAGTACTTC.

The V call is TRBV29-1, the J call TRBJ2-7, with unresolved D. The V gene lost 4 bases and the J gene lost 3 bases, with 7 bases spanning the gap. The germline CDR1 and CDR2 sequences are SQVTM and ANQGSEA. The CDR3 spans 11 residues. CDR3 DNA: TGCAGCGTTGGGGTCTTCTACGAGCAGTACTTC. Residues: CSVGVFYEQYF.

This clonotype came up a few times. The rearrangement joins TRBV6-4 to TRBJ2-1; 9 bases match TRBD1. Per germline, CDR1 MRHNA and CDR2 SNTAGT. CDR3 length: 18 amino acids. V trimming: 3 bases; J trimming: 7 bases; junction bases outside the gene matches: 16. The CDR3 region is CASSEVPGQGSGGNEQFF. The CDR3 DNA reads as TGTGCCAGCAGTGAAGTCCCGGGACAGGGATCGGGCGGGAATGAGCAGTTCTTC.

In this sample, this clonotype turned up a few times. V is TRBV10-3 and J is TRBJ1-5; D remains ambiguous. V lost 3 bases and J lost 5, with 5 bases in between. Germline V gene sequence: CDR1 ENHRY, CDR2 SYGVKD. CDR3 length: 12 amino acids. The CDR3 DNA is TGTGCCATCAGTGACGGAGATCAGCCCCAGCATTTT. It yields the protein CAISDGDQPQHF.

The chain has TRBV9 and TRBJ2-3; unclear D gene. In germline, CDR1 is SGDLS, CDR2 YYNGEE. CDR3 length equals 12 residues. V was pared by 4 bases and J by 4 bases, with 7 bases between. DNA of the CDR3: TGTGCCAGCAGCCTTCAAGCAGATACGCAGTATTTT. This codes for CASSLQADTQYF.

This clonotype appeared a few times. The chain couples TRBV4-3 to TRBJ2-5; TRBD1 matches at 7 bases. CDR1 is LGHNA and CDR2 is YSLEER in the germline V gene. Losses at the gene ends were 0 bases for V and 3 bases for J; bases not matched to a gene: 7. The CDR3 has 16 residues. CDR3 sequence (DNA): TGCGCCAGCAGCCAAGATGGCGGTGGGACAGAAGAGACCCAGTACTTC. This sequence encodes CASSQDGGGTEETQYF.

This clonotype was counted at least ten times. This chain links TRBV29-1 with TRBJ2-1, with D possibly TRBD2 on 6 matching bases. This CDR3 spans 14 amino acids. CDR1 and CDR2 (germline): SQVTM, ANQGSEA. The V end was cut by 4 bases, the J end by 8 bases, with 18 bases between. CDR3 sequence (DNA): TGCAGCGTTGCAGACGGTGGAGGGCCAGATGAGCAGTTCTTC. Protein sequence: CSVADGGGPDEQFF.

This clonotype was recorded many times. The CDR3 spells CSVFIGFAGNTIYF. The CDR3 nucleotides read TGCAGCGTTTTCATAGGGTTCGCTGGAAACACCATATATTTT. J is TRBJ1-3 and V is TRBV29-1, with D hard to call. The CDR3 has 14 residues. Trimming shortened V by 5 bases and J by 2 bases, and 13 bases separated the two germline ends. Germline assignment: CDR1 SQVTM and CDR2 ANQGSEA.

The count of this clonotype is one. This chain joins TRBV28 and TRBJ2-7; perhaps TRBD2 as D (6 bases). The CDR3 length is 15 residues. V was pared by 5 bases and J by 1 base, with 15 bases between. Germline V gene lookup returns CDR1 MDHEN and CDR2 SYDVKM. CDR3 region: CASSPLGAGSYEQYF. The CDR3 DNA reads as TGTGCCAGCAGTCCCCTAGGGGCGGGGTCCTACGAGCAGTACTTC.

This clonotype was found a few times. This chain connects TRBV11-2 to TRBJ2-1; 9 nucleotides line up with TRBD2. V lost 4 bases to trimming and J lost 7 bases; unmatched junction nucleotides: 5. Per the germline V gene, CDR1 is SGHAT and CDR2 is FQNNGV. The CDR3 is made up of 14 amino acids. This chain's CDR3 is CASSWGLAENEQFF. Here the CDR3 DNA reads TGTGCCAGCAGCTGGGGACTAGCTGAAAATGAGCAGTTCTTC.

This sequence joins TRBV6-2 or TRBV6-3 and TRBJ2-7, with TRBD1 matching 7 bases. Germline CDR1 and CDR2: MNHEY and SVGEGT. This CDR3 spans 12 amino acids. The junction had 2 bases not matched to a gene; V was cut back by 5 bases and J by 4 bases. Here the CDR3 reads CASSTQGYEQYV. In nucleotides, the CDR3 is TGTGCCAGCAGTACACAGGGGTACGAGCAGTACGTC.

This clonotype has a count of ten or more. The gene calls are TRBV10-1 and TRBJ2-7; a possible D gene is TRBD1 (6 bases). Between the trimmed V and J ends, which lost 1 base and 6 bases, there was a span of 10 bases. Germline CDR1 is WNHNN and CDR2 is SYGVQD (reference sequence). This CDR3 has 13 amino acids. The CDR3 region has the DNA TGCGCCAGCAGTGAGTACAGGGCAAGCGAGCAGTACTTC. Translation: CASSEYRASEQYF.

The chain uses TRBV3-1 and TRBJ1-5; D may be TRBD1 (5 bases). The CDR3 is 13 amino acids. CDR1 is LGHDT, CDR2 YNNKEL, per germline (reference sequence). Deletions cut 3 bases from V and 7 bases from J, with 10 bases between. Written as DNA, the CDR3 is TGTGCCAGCAGCCAGGTGGGGGACCAGCCCCAGCATTTT. The encoded protein is CASSQVGDQPQHF.

The sample holds a few counts of this clonotype. The chain links TRBV4-3 to TRBJ1-4; weak D call: TRBD1 (6 bases). There are 16 residues in the CDR3. Trimming left V 0 bases short and J 7 bases short, with 15 bases between. The germline gives CDR1 LGHNA, CDR2 YSLEER. As DNA, the CDR3 is TGCGCCAGCAGCCAAGAGTCCAGGGGTCGGGGTGAAAAACTGTTTTTT. Translated, it gives CASSQESRGRGEKLFF.

The gene calls are TRBV29-1 and TRBJ2-3, with TRBD2 matching 8 bases. Germline CDR1 is SQVTM and CDR2 is ANQGSEA. V lost 3 bases to trimming and J lost 6 bases; unmatched junction nucleotides: 11. This CDR3 comprises 15 residues. The CDR3 DNA sequence: TGCAGCGTTGAGCGTCTAGCGGGTCTCGGGGATACGCAGTATTTT. It encodes CSVERLAGLGDTQYF.

In its sample, this clonotype was seen a few times. The chain has TRBV6-5 and TRBJ1-4, with 7 positions matching TRBD1. CDR1 MNHEY and CDR2 SVGAGI come from the germline V gene. The V segment lost 5 bases and the J segment 8 bases; nucleotides outside the gene matches: 8. The CDR3 is made up of 14 amino acids. The CDR3 DNA reads as TGTGCCAGCAGTCCGGACAGGCTTTTAGAAAAACTGTTTTTT. Its protein product is CASSPDRLLEKLFF.

Only a few counts were recorded for this clonotype. V usage is TRBV6-5 and J usage is TRBJ2-2, with D uncertain. The V gene's germline CDR1 is MNHEY and CDR2 SVGAGI. The CDR3 loop spans 11 amino acids. V was cut by 6 bases and J by 9 bases, with 8 bases left in between. CDR3 DNA: TGTGCCAGCAGGAGTGGCCGGGAGCTGTTTTTT. Amino acid sequence: CASRSGRELFF.